The 24 T cell receptor beta chains below were found in one sample sequenced in a study of patients and donors after allogeneic stem cell transplantation. TCRdb re-analysed the RT-PCR reads in MiXCR, keeping a single row per CDR3 protein. The data contain about 160,000 distinct CDR3 sequences, about 24% of them singletons. The specimen sequenced was blood, either unsorted or a sorted T cell fraction (not recorded which). Receptor source: a human donor who was either an allogeneic HSCT recipient or a stem cell or donor lymphocyte infusion donor (not recorded which). It is not recorded whose cells these are; they may come from a transplant donor.

The chain has TRBV7-9 and TRBJ2-2; D call uncertain. The V end was cut by 5 bases, the J end by 4 bases, with 11 bases between. This CDR3 region has 14 residues. The V gene's germline CDR1 is SEHNR and CDR2 FQNEAQ (reference sequence). The CDR3 DNA is TGTGCCAGCAGCCAAGGATACGTCACCGGGGAGCTGTTTTTT. Residues: CASSQGYVTGELFF.

This chain uses TRBV21-1 with TRBJ1-1; TRBD1 reflects the table's D call only, with no check against the DNA. TRBV21-1 is shown as a pseudogene. The CDR3 has 12 residues. The CDR3 is CASTQRGPEAFF. For the CDR3, the DNA is TGTGCCAGCACCCAAAGGGGTCCAGAGGCTTTCTTT.

The chain employs TRBV5-1 and TRBJ2-7; a possible D gene is TRBD1 (5 bases). V shed 4 bases and J shed 3 bases, with 11 bases lying between them. The CDR3 extends over 13 amino acids. Germline V gives CDR1 SGHRS, CDR2 YFSETQ. CDR3 nucleotides: TGCGCCAGCAGCACAGGACAACTCTACGAGCAGTACTTC. Translating gives CASSTGQLYEQYF.

This chain connects TRBV5-6 to TRBJ2-2, with 9 bases that match TRBD1. J was trimmed by 1 base and V by 3 bases; bases with no gene match: 4. CDR1 is SGHDT and CDR2 is YYEEEE in the germline V gene. CDR3 length: 16 amino acids. CDR3 DNA: TGTGCCAGCAGCTCCTCGGGACAGGGGAACACCGGGGAGCTGTTTTTT. Its protein is CASSSSGQGNTGELFF.

This clonotype was counted between two and nine times. V is TRBV14 and J is TRBJ2-7; D unresolved. The length of the CDR3 is 13 residues. V dropped 3 bases and J dropped 5 bases, with 11 bases sitting between them. Germline CDR1 and CDR2: SGHDN and FVKESK. The CDR3 loop is CASSHEVSHEQYF. The CDR3 DNA sequence: TGTGCCAGCAGCCATGAGGTTAGCCACGAGCAGTACTTC.

This clonotype has more than one count but fewer than ten. This chain uses TRBV11-2 with TRBJ1-3, with D perhaps TRBD1 (5 bases). This CDR3 is 15 amino acids long. Germline V gives CDR1 SGHAT, CDR2 FQNNGV. V lost 6 bases to trimming and J lost 4 bases, with 16 bases between them. Here the CDR3 reads CASREMGVGGNTIYF. The DNA for the CDR3 is TGTGCCAGCAGGGAAATGGGGGTTGGCGGAAACACCATATATTTT.

In this sample, this clonotype turned up a few times. This chain connects TRBV7-8 to TRBJ1-2; 10 nucleotides match TRBD1. The CDR3 is 14 residues long. V lost 5 bases, J lost 5 bases, and 5 bases stayed unmatched. Germline V CDR1 and CDR2: SGHVS, FQNEAQ. The CDR3 sequence is CASSLTGGHYGYTF. In nucleotides, the CDR3 is TGTGCCAGCAGCCTGACAGGGGGCCATTATGGCTACACCTTC.

J is TRBJ2-3 and V is TRBV20-1, with D possibly being TRBD1 (5 bases). Trimming pared 2 bases from V and 2 bases from J, leaving 11 bases between. The germline V gene has CDR1 DFQATT and CDR2 SNEGSKA (reference sequence). CDR3 length equals 14 residues. The CDR3 protein is CSARNRFATDTQYF. Here the CDR3 DNA reads TGCAGTGCTAGAAACAGGTTTGCCACAGATACGCAGTATTTT.

This chain links TRBV20-1 with TRBJ2-3; TRBD2 aligns across 11 bases. Trimming at V came to 0 bases and at J to 1 base, leaving 6 bases not matched to a gene. This CDR3 region has 17 residues. CDR1 and CDR2 (germline): DFQATT, SNEGSKA (reference sequence). CDR3 in DNA: TGCAGTGCTAGAGATTGGCGGGGACTAGCGGGCACAGATACGCAGTATTTT. Translating it yields CSARDWRGLAGTDTQYF.

The gene calls are TRBV7-2 and TRBJ2-1, with D possibly TRBD2 on 6 matching bases. CDR3 length: 15 amino acids. V gave up 5 bases and J gave up 0 bases, with 11 bases separating them. CDR1 is SGHTA, CDR2 FQGNSA, per germline. The CDR3 spells CASSDGGSSYNEQFF. The DNA of the CDR3 is TGTGCCAGCAGCGACGGGGGTAGCTCCTACAATGAGCAGTTCTTC.

In the case of this clonotype: Because the CDR3's place on the DNA is in doubt, the DNA is left out and the CDR3 is given as listed by TCRdb. This chain connects TRBV10-3 to TRBJ2-5; whether TRBD1, the table's D call, matches the DNA was not checked. Germline loops: CDR1 ENHRY, CDR2 SYGVKD. The CDR3 is 14 residues long, counting both termini. CDR3 protein: CAISAGDILETQYF.

This chain's CDR3 is CASSLDGLGTGIGKLFF. The CDR3 nucleotides are TGTGCCAGCAGTTTAGACGGCCTTGGGACAGGGATCGGAAAACTGTTTTTT. V is TRBV12-3 or TRBV12-4 and J is TRBJ1-4; 9 nucleotides align to TRBD1. V was clipped by 1 base and J by 10 bases; unmatched bases: 13. The CDR3 length is 17 residues.

The chain couples TRBV12-3 or TRBV12-4 to TRBJ1-1, with D uncertain. V lost 3 bases, J lost 0 bases, and 14 bases lay in between. This CDR3 has 16 residues. The CDR3 protein is CASSLSSMRMNTEAFF. In DNA form, the CDR3 reads TGTGCCAGCAGTTTGAGCTCCATGAGGATGAACACTGAAGCTTTCTTT.

V and J are TRBV5-6 and TRBJ2-1; 10 bases are a match to TRBD2. Trimming took 3 bases from V and 9 from J; bases not matched to a gene: 9. The CDR3 length is 15 residues. The germline CDR1 and CDR2 sequences are SGHDT and YYEEEE. The CDR3 loop is CASSWRSGRDGEQFF. As DNA, the CDR3 is TGTGCCAGCAGCTGGAGAAGCGGGAGGGATGGTGAGCAGTTCTTC. The full variable domain, with the rest looked up from reference TRBV5-6 and TRBJ2-1, is DAGVTQSPTHLIKTRGQQVTLRCSPKSGHDTVSWYQQALGQGPQFIFQYYEEEERQRGNFPDRFSGHQFPNYSSELNVNALLLGDSALYLCASSWRSGRDGEQFFGPGTRLTVL.

This clonotype has more than one count but fewer than ten. The V and J genes are TRBV19 and TRBJ1-1, with D maybe TRBD1 (5 bases). V was pared by 5 bases and J by 1 base, with 11 bases between. Germline values: CDR1 LNHDA, CDR2 SQIVND (reference sequence). CDR3 size: 14 residues. CDR3 region: CASSQGRTNTEAFF. The CDR3 region has the DNA TGTGCCAGTAGTCAGGGACGGACGAACACTGAAGCTTTCTTT.

This clonotype was observed a handful of times. This chain joins TRBV2 and TRBJ2-1; 9 positions match TRBD2. This CDR3 is 15 amino acids long. CDR1 SNHLY and CDR2 FYNNEI come from the germline V gene. V lost 3 bases to trimming and J lost 6 bases; unmatched junction nucleotides: 6. The CDR3 reads CASSDWREGLNEQFF. CDR3 sequence (DNA): TGTGCCAGCAGTGATTGGCGGGAGGGCCTCAATGAGCAGTTCTTC.

The chain employs TRBV4-2 and TRBJ1-1; unclear D gene. Trimming cost V 4 bases and J 1 base, with 13 bases left between them. Germline V gene sequence: CDR1 LGHNA, CDR2 YNFKEQ. This CDR3 has 15 amino acids. CDR3 in DNA: TGTGCCAGCAGCCCCCGTAGCCCGGGGAACACTGAAGCTTTCTTT. Translated: CASSPRSPGNTEAFF.

This clonotype was recorded a few times. This sequence joins TRBV6-6 and TRBJ1-5, with D tentatively TRBD1 (5 bases). The CDR3 has 16 amino acids. The V gene lost 7 bases and the J gene lost 2 bases, with 18 bases spanning the gap. Germline CDR1 and CDR2: MNHNY and SVGAGI (reference sequence). CDR3 region: CASTIGRQGGNQPQHF. CDR3 in DNA: TGTGCCAGCACCATAGGCCGGCAGGGAGGCAATCAGCCCCAGCATTTT.

This clonotype came up a few times. The chain has TRBV7-9 and TRBJ2-2; 7 bases line up with TRBD2. Per germline, CDR1 SEHNR and CDR2 FQNEAQ (reference sequence). V lost 6 bases, J lost 4 bases, and 2 bases stayed unmatched. The CDR3 has 13 residues. CDR3 amino acids: CASRGLSTGELFF. As DNA, the CDR3 is TGTGCCAGCAGGGGACTATCCACCGGGGAGCTGTTTTTT. The full variable domain, with the rest looked up from reference TRBV7-9 and TRBJ2-2, is DTGVSQNPRHKITKRGQNVTFRCDPISEHNRLYWYRQTLGQGPEFLTYFQNEAQLEKSRLLSDRFSAERPKGSFSTLEIQRTEQGDSAMYLCASRGLSTGELFFGEGSRLTVL.

Many counts were recorded for this clonotype. The chain uses TRBV10-3 and TRBJ1-4; TRBD1 aligns across 12 bases. The germline V gene has CDR1 ENHRY and CDR2 SYGVKD. This CDR3 is built from 18 residues. J was trimmed by 6 bases and V by 3 bases; bases with no gene match: 11. The CDR3 DNA sequence: TGTGCCATCAGTGAAAGAGGGACAGGGGGCGCGGAAGATGAAAAACTGTTTTTT. It translates to CAISERGTGGAEDEKLFF.

There are many counts of this clonotype. This rearrangement joins TRBV10-3 to TRBJ1-2; D not certain. Germline-derived CDR1 and CDR2 are ENHRY and SYGVKD. V was shortened by 4 bases and J by 10 bases, with 22 bases between the two germline ends. CDR3 length: 15 amino acids. CDR3 sequence reads: CAISVRVRTSHFYTF. CDR3 coding DNA: TGTGCCATCAGTGTCCGGGTGCGTACTTCCCATTTCTACACCTTC.

The chain is built from TRBV12-3 or TRBV12-4 and TRBJ2-5; 9 bases align to TRBD2. The V and J ends lost 5 bases and 5 bases, in that order; junction bases with no gene match: 9. The CDR3 is 15 amino acids. Written as DNA, the CDR3 is TGTGCCAGCAGTGACCTAGCGGGAACATCCGAGACCCAGTACTTC. As protein: CASSDLAGTSETQYF.

This chain connects TRBV7-2 to TRBJ1-4; possibly TRBD1 for D (5 bases). Between the trimmed V and J ends, which lost 2 bases and 7 bases, there was a span of 20 bases. The CDR3 length is 17 residues. CDR1 and CDR2 from the germline V gene are SGHTA and FQGNSA. The DNA for the CDR3 is TGTGCCAGCAGCTTACCCAAGGACAACCCGGGGGTTGAAAAACTGTTTTTT. It is translated as CASSLPKDNPGVEKLFF.

The chain employs TRBV12-3 or TRBV12-4 and TRBJ1-2; TRBD1 matches 9 bases. The CDR3 runs to 14 residues. V trimming: 3 bases; J trimming: 8 bases; junction bases outside the gene matches: 7. The CDR3 DNA reads as TGTGCCAGCAGTTTTGGGGACAGGGCTCGGGGCTACACCTTC. It yields the protein CASSFGDRARGYTF.